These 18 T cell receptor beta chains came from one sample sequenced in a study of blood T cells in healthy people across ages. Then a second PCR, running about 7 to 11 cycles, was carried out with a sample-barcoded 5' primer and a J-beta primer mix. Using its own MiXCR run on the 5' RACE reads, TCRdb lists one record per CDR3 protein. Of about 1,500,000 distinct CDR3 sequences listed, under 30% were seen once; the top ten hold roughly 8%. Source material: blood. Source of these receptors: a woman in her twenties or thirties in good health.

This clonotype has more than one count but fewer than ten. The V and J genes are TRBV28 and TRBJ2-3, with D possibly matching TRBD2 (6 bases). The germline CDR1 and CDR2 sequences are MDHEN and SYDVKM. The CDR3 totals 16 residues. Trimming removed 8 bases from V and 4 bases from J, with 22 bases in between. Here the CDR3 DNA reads TGTGCCAGCCACCACCCTAGCGCCAGGAGGGCAGATACGCAGTATTTT. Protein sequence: CASHHPSARRADTQYF.

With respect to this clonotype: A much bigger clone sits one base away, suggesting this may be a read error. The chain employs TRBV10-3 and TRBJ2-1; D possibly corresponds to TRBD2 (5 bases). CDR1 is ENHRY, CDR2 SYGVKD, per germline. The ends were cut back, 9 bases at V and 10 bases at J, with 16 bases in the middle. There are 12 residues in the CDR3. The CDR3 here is CAIAEEGKEQFF. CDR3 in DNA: TGTGCCATAGCAGAAGAGGGAAAGGAGCAGTTCTTC.

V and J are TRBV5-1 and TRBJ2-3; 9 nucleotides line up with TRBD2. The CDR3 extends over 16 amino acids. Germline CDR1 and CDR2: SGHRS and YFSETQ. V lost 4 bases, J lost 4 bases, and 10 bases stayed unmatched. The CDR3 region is CASSPLGASGADTQYF. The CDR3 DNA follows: TGCGCCAGCAGCCCCCTGGGTGCTAGCGGGGCAGATACGCAGTATTTT.

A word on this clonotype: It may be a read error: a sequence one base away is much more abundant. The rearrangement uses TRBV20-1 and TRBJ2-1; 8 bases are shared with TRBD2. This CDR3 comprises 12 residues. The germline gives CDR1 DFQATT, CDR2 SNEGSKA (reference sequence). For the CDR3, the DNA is TGCGGAGGGGCGGGGGGCTACGATGAGCAGTTCTTC. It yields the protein CGGAGGYDEQFF.

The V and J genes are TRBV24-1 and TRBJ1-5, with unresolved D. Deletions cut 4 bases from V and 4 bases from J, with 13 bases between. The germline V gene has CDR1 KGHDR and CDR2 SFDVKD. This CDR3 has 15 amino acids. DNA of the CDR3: TGTGCCACCAGTGACTTGGCCCGGACTAATCAGCCCCAGCATTTT. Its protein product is CATSDLARTNQPQHF.

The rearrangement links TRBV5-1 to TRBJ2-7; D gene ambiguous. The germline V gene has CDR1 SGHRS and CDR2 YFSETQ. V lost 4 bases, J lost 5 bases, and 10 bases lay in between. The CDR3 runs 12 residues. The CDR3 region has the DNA TGCGCCAGCAGCGAGCGTCCAGACGAGCAGTACTTC. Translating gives CASSERPDEQYF.

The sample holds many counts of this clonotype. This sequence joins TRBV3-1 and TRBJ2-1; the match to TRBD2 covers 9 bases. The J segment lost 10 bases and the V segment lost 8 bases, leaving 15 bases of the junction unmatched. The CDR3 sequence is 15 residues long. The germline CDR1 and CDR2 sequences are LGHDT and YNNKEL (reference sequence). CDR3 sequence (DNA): TGTGCCAGCTCTCTGCGTAGCGGGGGACACGGGGAGCAGTTCTTC. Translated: CASSLRSGGHGEQFF.

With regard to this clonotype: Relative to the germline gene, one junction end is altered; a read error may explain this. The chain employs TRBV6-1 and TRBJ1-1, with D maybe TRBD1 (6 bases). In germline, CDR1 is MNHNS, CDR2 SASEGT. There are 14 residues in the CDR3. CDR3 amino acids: CASNPGHQGAETFF. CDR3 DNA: TGTGCCAGCAATCCGGGACACCAAGGAGCTGAAACTTTCTTT.

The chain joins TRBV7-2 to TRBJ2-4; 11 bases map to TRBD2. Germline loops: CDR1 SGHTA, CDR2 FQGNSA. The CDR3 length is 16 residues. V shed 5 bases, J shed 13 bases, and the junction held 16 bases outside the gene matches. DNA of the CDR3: TGTGCCAGCAGCCCTTCTCCACTAGCGGGAGTGGGGGAGCAGTACTTC. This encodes CASSPSPLAGVGEQYF.

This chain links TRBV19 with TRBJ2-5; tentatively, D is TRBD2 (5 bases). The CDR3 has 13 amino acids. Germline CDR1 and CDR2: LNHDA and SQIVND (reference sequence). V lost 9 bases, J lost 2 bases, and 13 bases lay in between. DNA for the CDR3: TGTGCCAGGGTAGCGTTGAGACAAGAGACCCAGTACTTC. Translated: CARVALRQETQYF.

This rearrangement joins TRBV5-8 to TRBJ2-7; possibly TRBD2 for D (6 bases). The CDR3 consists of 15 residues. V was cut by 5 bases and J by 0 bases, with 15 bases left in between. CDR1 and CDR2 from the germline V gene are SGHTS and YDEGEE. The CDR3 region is CASSFLSGSSYEQYF. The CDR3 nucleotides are TGTGCCAGCAGTTTCCTCTCCGGGAGCTCCTACGAGCAGTACTTC.

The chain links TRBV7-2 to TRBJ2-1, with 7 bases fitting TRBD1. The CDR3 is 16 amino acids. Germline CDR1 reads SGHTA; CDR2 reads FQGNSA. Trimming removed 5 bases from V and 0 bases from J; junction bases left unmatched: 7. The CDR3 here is CASSLGTASSYNEQFF. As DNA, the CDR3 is TGTGCCAGCAGCCTCGGGACAGCCTCCTCCTACAATGAGCAGTTCTTC. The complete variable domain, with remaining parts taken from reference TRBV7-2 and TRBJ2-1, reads GAGVSQSPSNKVTEKGKDVELRCDPISGHTALYWYRQSLGQGLEFLIYFQGNSAPDKSGLPSDRFSAERTGGSVSTLTIQRTQQEDSAVYLCASSLGTASSYNEQFFGPGTRLTVL.

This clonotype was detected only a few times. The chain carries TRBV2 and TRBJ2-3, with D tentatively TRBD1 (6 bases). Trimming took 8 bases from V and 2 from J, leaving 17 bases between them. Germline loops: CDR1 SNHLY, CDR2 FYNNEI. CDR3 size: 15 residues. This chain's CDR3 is CASVEGECPTDTQYF. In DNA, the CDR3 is TGTGCCAGCGTTGAGGGGGAGTGCCCCACAGATACGCAGTATTTT.

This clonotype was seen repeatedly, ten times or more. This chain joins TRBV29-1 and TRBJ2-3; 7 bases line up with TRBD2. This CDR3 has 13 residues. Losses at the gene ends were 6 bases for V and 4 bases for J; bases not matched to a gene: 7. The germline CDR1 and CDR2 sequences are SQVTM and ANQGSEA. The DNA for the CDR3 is TGCAGCGTATCTAGCGGAGGGGCAGATACGCAGTATTTT. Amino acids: CSVSSGGADTQYF.

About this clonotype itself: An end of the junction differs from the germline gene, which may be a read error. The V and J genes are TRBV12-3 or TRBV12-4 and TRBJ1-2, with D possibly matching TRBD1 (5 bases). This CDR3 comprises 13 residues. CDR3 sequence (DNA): TGTGCCAACAGTTTAGGGCAGGGCTATGGCTACACCTTC. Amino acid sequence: CANSLGQGYGYTF.

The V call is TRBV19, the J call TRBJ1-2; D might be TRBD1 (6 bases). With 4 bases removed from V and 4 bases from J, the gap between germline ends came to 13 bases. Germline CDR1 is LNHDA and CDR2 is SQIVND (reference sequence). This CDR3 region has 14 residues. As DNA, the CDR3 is TGTGCCAGTAGTAGCCAGGGGCGCGGCTATGGCTACACCTTC. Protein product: CASSSQGRGYGYTF.

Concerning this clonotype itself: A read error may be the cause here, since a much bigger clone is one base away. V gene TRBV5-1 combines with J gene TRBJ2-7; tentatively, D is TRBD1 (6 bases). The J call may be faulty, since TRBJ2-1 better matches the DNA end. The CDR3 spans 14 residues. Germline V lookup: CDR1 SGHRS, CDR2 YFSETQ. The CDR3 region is CASRQETGSYEQFF. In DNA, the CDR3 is TGCGCCAGCAGACAAGAGACAGGCTCCTACGAGCAGTTCTTC.

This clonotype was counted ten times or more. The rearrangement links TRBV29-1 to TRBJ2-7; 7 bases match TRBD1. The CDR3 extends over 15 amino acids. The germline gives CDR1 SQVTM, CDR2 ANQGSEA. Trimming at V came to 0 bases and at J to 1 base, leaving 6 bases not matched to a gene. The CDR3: CSVEDHTGESYEQYF. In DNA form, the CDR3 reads TGCAGCGTTGAAGATCATACAGGGGAATCCTACGAGCAGTACTTC.